The TCR beta chain under discussion was sequenced for a study of blood T cell repertoires in COVID-19. Whole-study context: The study drew acute and convalescent COVID-19 samples from the United States, Italy and Spain. The analysed material was cDNA or gDNA that came from T cells, B-cell-depleted T cells, or PBMCs.

In the original processing: Quantification of nucleated cells was approximated via reference gene primer amplification. This table comes from immunoSEQ multiplex PCR, and its TCRdb copy is limited to in-frame clones, with some not included. V and J calls and clone size are given by that table; D and trimming were obtained from the DNA. The sample gives 200,000 to 250,000 clones, approximately 90% of which show up once; 4.5% to 5.5% is in the top ten. Germline-derived CDR1 and CDR2 are SNHLY and FYNNEI. This CDR3 comprises 14 residues. V gave up 7 bases and J gave up 6 bases, with 15 bases separating them.

The chain employs TRBV2 and TRBJ1-4; the D is unclear. Sequenced: peripheral blood. The source is a woman aged 40-49 years with acute or convalescent COVID-19. The CDR3 DNA is TGTGCCAGCATCTCGGCCGGGAGGGATGAAAAACTGTTTTTT. Its translation: CASISAGRDEKLFF.